This T cell receptor beta chain is from a study of blood T cell repertoires in COVID-19. In the study overall: Spain, Italy and the United States supplied samples that represented acute and convalescent COVID-19. Sample material is recorded as cDNA or gDNA derived from T cells, B-cell-depleted T cells, or PBMCs.

Original data processing: Estimation of nucleated cell counts relied on the amplification of reference gene primers. The data were produced by immunoSEQ multiplex PCR, yet TCRdb's version contains in-frame clones alone and is incomplete. That table furnishes V, J and clone size, whereas the DNA furnished D and trimming. This table holds roughly 160,000 clones, roughly 88% found once. CDR1 is MDHEN and CDR2 is SYDVKM in the germline V gene. V was cut by 5 bases and J by 2 bases, with 13 bases left in between. This CDR3 spans 15 amino acids. Seattle researchers signed up patients amid active infection and tracked them longitudinally.

The J gene is TRBJ1-5, the V gene TRBV28, with no clear D. The receptor was derived from a man aged 80 or over with COVID-19, enrolled during active disease. Sequencing used peripheral blood. The chain's CDR3 is CASSPDGRGNQPQHF. CDR3 DNA: TGTGCCAGCAGTCCGGACGGGAGAGGCAATCAGCCCCAGCATTTT.